The 22 T cell receptor beta chains reported below all come from one sample, sequenced in a study of T-cell memory formation after mild COVID-19. TCRdb reprocessed the 5' RACE reads via MiXCR and lists one record per CDR3 protein. The sample records about 410,000 distinct CDR3 sequences, 15% to 20% being singletons. Source material: PBMCs or a T cell subset sorted from them (not recorded which). The receptors shown here come from a man aged 18 to 30 who had mild COVID-19 (a few samples of this study predate the infection). Cell type and time point are not known.

The gene calls are TRBV5-1 and TRBJ1-1; 8 nucleotides match TRBD1. The CDR3 has 13 residues. Germline assignment: CDR1 SGHRS and CDR2 YFSETQ. V trimming: 5 bases; J trimming: 5 bases; junction bases outside the gene matches: 5. CDR3 residues: CASSSRGPTEAFF. In nucleotides, the CDR3 is TGCGCCAGCAGTAGCAGGGGGCCAACTGAAGCTTTCTTT.

The V and J genes are TRBV7-9 and TRBJ2-7; D is uncertain. V was pared by 0 bases and J by 3 bases, with 6 bases between. From germline, CDR1 is SEHNR and CDR2 FQNEAQ (reference sequence). This CDR3 region has 13 residues. The CDR3 bases are TGTGCCAGCAGCTTAGCGCAGGACTACGAGCAGTACTTC. Translating gives CASSLAQDYEQYF. Filled out from reference TRBV7-9 and TRBJ2-7, the complete variable domain reads DTGVSQNPRHKITKRGQNVTFRCDPISEHNRLYWYRQTLGQGPEFLTYFQNEAQLEKSRLLSDRFSAERPKGSFSTLEIQRTEQGDSAMYLCASSLAQDYEQYFGPGTRLTVT.

This clonotype has ten or more counts. The rearrangement uses TRBV7-2 and TRBJ2-5, with D uncertain. Looked up from germline, CDR1 is SGHTA and CDR2 is FQGNSA. This CDR3 comprises 11 residues. V lost 5 bases and J lost 2, with 3 bases in between. Here the CDR3 DNA reads TGTGCCAGCAGCCGACAAGAGACCCAGTACTTC. Translation gives CASSRQETQYF.

This clonotype was counted between two and nine times. The V gene is TRBV15, the J gene TRBJ2-3, with 8 bases lining up with TRBD2. Germline V gives CDR1 LNHNV, CDR2 YYDKDF (reference sequence). The CDR3 totals 16 residues. Trimming removed 0 bases from V and 6 bases from J; junction bases left unmatched: 8. For the CDR3, the DNA is TGTGCCACCAGCAGAGATCCTAGCGCGGGGGGCGATACGCAGTATTTT. Encoded protein: CATSRDPSAGGDTQYF.

This clonotype was observed a handful of times. The chain links TRBV12-3 or TRBV12-4 to TRBJ1-1, with D hard to call. V was cut by 6 bases and J by 2 bases, with 13 bases left in between. This CDR3 contains 14 residues. CDR3 in DNA: TGTGCCAGCAGCAAACCCCAGGCAAACACTGAAGCTTTCTTT. Translating it yields CASSKPQANTEAFF.

The J gene is TRBJ1-3, the V gene TRBV5-1; the D is unclear. V gave up 4 bases and J gave up 0 bases, with 8 bases separating them. This CDR3 has 14 residues. CDR1 SGHRS and CDR2 YFSETQ come from the germline V gene. CDR3 loop: CASSLPGSGNTIYF. The CDR3 DNA follows: TGCGCCAGCAGCCTGCCGGGCTCTGGAAACACCATATATTTT. Drawing the rest from reference TRBV5-1 and TRBJ1-3, the complete variable domain is KAGVTQTPRYLIKTRGQQVTLSCSPISGHRSVSWYQQTPGQGLQFLFEYFSETQRNKGNFPGRFSGRQFSNSRSEMNVSTLELGDSALYLCASSLPGSGNTIYFGEGSWLTVV.

This clonotype was picked up many times. This chain connects TRBV7-2 to TRBJ2-3; TRBD2 aligns across 9 bases. The length of the CDR3 is 15 residues. Germline V gene sequence: CDR1 SGHTA, CDR2 FQGNSA. Trimming at V came to 5 bases and at J to 3 bases, leaving 6 bases not matched to a gene. Here the CDR3 reads CASSPLAGLTDTQYF. The CDR3 bases are TGTGCCAGCAGCCCCCTAGCGGGGTTGACAGATACGCAGTATTTT.

This clonotype was picked up a small number of times. The genes are TRBV6-5 and TRBJ2-3, with TRBD2 identical over 9 bases. J gave up 5 bases and V 5 bases, and 8 bases lay outside the gene matches. The CDR3 totals 15 residues. Germline V gives CDR1 MNHEY, CDR2 SVGAGI. CDR3 loop: CASSPIAGAVDTQYF. As DNA, the CDR3 is TGTGCCAGCAGTCCGATAGCGGGGGCCGTAGATACGCAGTATTTT.

This clonotype was seen many times. Here the CDR3 reads CASSQIQGAANEKLFF. In DNA form, the CDR3 reads TGCGCCAGCAGCCAGATTCAGGGGGCCGCTAATGAAAAACTGTTTTTT. The J gene is TRBJ1-4, the V gene TRBV4-1; 8 bases are shared with TRBD1. CDR3 size: 16 residues. V shed 3 bases and J 3 bases; nucleotides not matched to a gene: 6. CDR1 is MGHRA and CDR2 is YSYEKL in the germline V gene.

This chain joins TRBV18 and TRBJ2-3; D call uncertain. This CDR3 has 14 residues. Trimming took 3 bases from V and 7 from J, leaving 14 bases between them. Germline V gene lookup returns CDR1 KGHSH and CDR2 LQKENI. CDR3: CASSPRRDTNTQYF. DNA for the CDR3: TGTGCCAGCTCACCTCGGCGCGACACCAATACGCAGTATTTT.

This clonotype was counted a few times. The chain has TRBV28 and TRBJ2-3; 8 positions match TRBD2. This CDR3 contains 14 residues. After removal of 8 bases from V and 5 bases from J, the junction contained 9 bases not matched to a gene. In germline, CDR1 is MDHEN, CDR2 SYDVKM. The CDR3 region is CASDPGGQEDTQYF. The CDR3 DNA follows: TGTGCCAGCGACCCGGGGGGGCAGGAAGATACGCAGTATTTT.

This clonotype turned up a few times. The rearrangement links TRBV6-6 to TRBJ2-2; 12 positions agree with TRBD2. The CDR3 extends over 16 amino acids. After removal of 7 bases from V and 7 bases from J, the junction contained 10 bases not matched to a gene. From germline, CDR1 is MNHNY and CDR2 SVGAGI (reference sequence). The CDR3 coding sequence is TGTGCCAGCAACAGGCTAGCGGGGGGGCAGTTCGGGGAGCTGTTTTTT. This sequence encodes CASNRLAGGQFGELFF.

The chain couples TRBV6-5 to TRBJ2-7; weak D call: TRBD2 (6 bases). With 2 bases removed from V and 4 bases from J, the gap between germline ends came to 15 bases. Germline CDR1 MNHEY, CDR2 SVGAGI. The CDR3 length is 15 residues. CDR3 in amino acids: CASSYRGRGRYEQYF. For the CDR3, the DNA is TGTGCCAGCAGTTACCGGGGGAGAGGAAGGTACGAGCAGTACTTC.

This clonotype was counted a few times. The rearrangement joins TRBV12-3 or TRBV12-4 to TRBJ1-6, with a weak D call TRBD1 (6 bases). V lost 4 bases, J lost 9 bases, and 13 bases lay in between. The CDR3 runs to 14 residues. In DNA, the CDR3 is TGTGCCAGCAGTTACAGGGAAGGCGTTTCACCCCTCCACTTT. It codes for CASSYREGVSPLHF.

Only a few counts were recorded for this clonotype. This chain uses TRBV5-6 with TRBJ2-7; D might be TRBD2 (6 bases). This CDR3 is built from 13 residues. Germline assignment: CDR1 SGHDT and CDR2 YYEEEE. With 7 bases removed from V and 0 bases from J, the gap between germline ends came to 11 bases. CDR3 region: CASCVGSSYEQYV. The CDR3 DNA follows: TGTGCCAGCTGCGTCGGGAGCTCCTACGAGCAGTACGTC.

CDR3 protein: CASSQQGQWAGETQYF. DNA for the CDR3: TGCGCCAGCAGCCAACAGGGACAGTGGGCCGGAGAGACCCAGTACTTC. The chain employs TRBV4-1 and TRBJ2-5; 7 bases agree with TRBD1. Germline V gene lookup returns CDR1 MGHRA and CDR2 YSYEKL. This CDR3 comprises 16 residues. The V and J ends lost 2 bases and 4 bases, in that order; junction bases with no gene match: 10.

At least ten counts were recorded for this clonotype. The chain joins TRBV7-6 to TRBJ1-5; D unresolved. The germline V gene encodes CDR1 SGHVS and CDR2 FNYEAQ. Trimming shortened V by 0 bases and J by 4 bases, and 7 bases separated the two germline ends. The CDR3 loop spans 14 amino acids. CDR3: CASSLARENQPQHF. In DNA, the CDR3 is TGTGCCAGCAGCTTAGCTAGGGAGAATCAGCCCCAGCATTTT.

The genes are TRBV19 and TRBJ1-2; D call uncertain. Trimming took 2 bases from V and 0 from J, leaving 16 bases between them. The CDR3 has 17 residues. The germline CDR1 and CDR2 sequences are LNHDA and SQIVND (reference sequence). CDR3 sequence (DNA): TGTGCCAGTAGTATATCCGGGGATCGGGTCGCTAACTATGGCTACACCTTC. It codes for CASSISGDRVANYGYTF.

The chain couples TRBV28 to TRBJ1-5, with 9 bases lining up with TRBD1. Germline V CDR1 and CDR2: MDHEN, SYDVKM. The CDR3 has 16 residues. The junction had 11 bases not matched to a gene; V was cut back by 5 bases and J by 6 bases. The CDR3: CASSLTRDRDGQPQHF. The CDR3 nucleotides read TGTGCCAGCAGTCTAACCCGGGACAGGGACGGTCAGCCCCAGCATTTT.

The V call is TRBV7-3, the J call TRBJ2-2; 10 bases are a match to TRBD1. V lost 4 bases, J lost 7 bases, and 6 bases stayed unmatched. The CDR3 sequence is 15 residues long. Germline V gene sequence: CDR1 SGHTA, CDR2 FQGTGA. DNA of the CDR3: TGTGCCAGCAGCTATCAGGGACAGGGGCACGGGGAGCTGTTTTTT. Its protein is CASSYQGQGHGELFF.

This clonotype has only a few counts. This CDR3 reads CASSLISGANVLTF. For the CDR3, the DNA is TGTGCCAGCAGTTTAATCTCTGGGGCCAACGTCCTGACTTTC. The V and J genes are TRBV27 and TRBJ2-6; D unclear. The CDR3 totals 14 residues. CDR1 and CDR2 from the germline V gene are MNHEY and SMNVEV (reference sequence). V was clipped by 2 bases and J by 0 bases, with 2 bases between them.

This clonotype appeared a few times. The chain carries TRBV11-1 and TRBJ1-2; TRBD1 might be the D (6 bases). CDR1 is SGHAT, CDR2 FQDESV, per germline (reference sequence). The V end was cut by 7 bases, the J end by 6 bases, with 12 bases between. The CDR3 has 12 residues. DNA of the CDR3: TGTGCCAGCACCCCAGGGGAGGATGGCTACACCTTC. Its protein is CASTPGEDGYTF.